This TCR beta chain stems from a study of CD8+CD57+ T cells in acquired aplastic anemia. Study in general: Average DNA yield from sorted CD4+ and CD8+ cells was approximately 3 ug. General observations from the study: The study identified twenty-nine CD8+ CDR3 sequences shared by patients and controls.

About this clonotype: No antigen is known for it.

Using genomic DNA as the template, TCR beta VDJ and CDR3 profiling was carried out. TCRdb called the reads again in MiXCR, with one record for every CDR3 protein. Of roughly 160,000 distinct CDR3 sequences listed, around 75% are singletons. Patients included in sequencing had previously demonstrated CD8+CD57+ cell expansion by flow cytometry. Every patient had severe acquired aplastic anemia. Each patient gave a blood sample that was collected before any therapy had been received. The CDR3 contains 15 residues. Germline V gene data show CDR1 as LNHDA and CDR2 as SQIVND (reference sequence). The ends were cut back, 3 bases at V and 1 base at J, with 11 bases in the middle.

The chain employs TRBV19 and TRBJ2-3; D is uncertain. Input material: sorted CD4+, CD8+, or CD8+CD57+ T cells (not recorded which) from PBMCs. The clonotype was recovered from a human donor with aplastic anemia. The CDR3 here is CASSMVVSRTDTQYF. Written as DNA, the CDR3 is TGTGCCAGTAGTATGGTTGTCAGCCGCACAGATACGCAGTATTTT.